This T cell receptor beta chain was captured in a study of blood T cell repertoires in COVID-19. About the research overall: The United States, Italy and Spain provided the acute and convalescent COVID-19 samples.

Profiled with immunoSEQ multiplex PCR; TCRdb holds only in-frame clones, not every one. The repertoire consists of under 200,000 clones, with 75% to 90% occurring once and the leading ten covering over 10%. The CDR3 is 17 residues long. Germline CDR1 and CDR2: KGHSH and LQKENI. The trim removed 3 bases at V and 2 bases at J, leaving 8 bases unmatched. Either two negative PCRs, clearance, or symptom resolution qualified Cohort 3 donors as recovered. The V and J genes are TRBV18 and TRBJ2-2; 8 bases fit TRBD2. The specimen was PBMCs or T cells enriched from blood (not recorded which). This clonotype was obtained from a woman aged 55-69 years who had recovered from COVID-19. CDR3 region: CASSPLRGRTNTGELFF. As DNA, the CDR3 is TGTGCCAGCTCACCGCTTCGCGGGAGGACTAACACCGGGGAGCTGTTTTTT.